This TCR beta chain was captured in a study of OX40 agonist ivuxolimab in advanced cancers. Some clones are missing from TCRdb's copy, which holds only in-frame ones; the method was immunoSEQ multiplex PCR. This table holds some 40,000 clones, more than 75% found once. The CDR3 has 14 amino acids. V dropped 5 bases and J dropped 2 bases, with 11 bases sitting between them. The germline V gene encodes CDR1 SGHVS and CDR2 FQNEAQ. The chain combines TRBV7-8 with TRBJ2-3, with D possibly being TRBD2 (5 bases). The material sequenced was CD4+ or CD8+ T cells sorted from blood, taken in a trial of the OX40 agonist ivuxolimab. The TCR comes from an adult with an advanced solid tumor such as melanoma, head and neck, liver or kidney cancer. CDR3 nucleotides: TGTGCCAGCAGCCTAGAGGGCCACACAGATACGCAGTATTTT. As protein: CASSLEGHTDTQYF.